The source of this TCR beta chain is a study of control samples from healthy donors and cancer patients. Libraries were prepared by immunoSEQ multiplex PCR; TCRdb keeps only in-frame clonotypes and omits some of them. The table shows tens of thousands of clones, with more than 70% occurring only once. The CDR3 consists of 13 residues. The V gene lost 5 bases and the J gene lost 6 bases, with 14 bases spanning the gap. Germline V gene lookup returns CDR1 LGHDT and CDR2 YNNKEL (reference sequence). This TCR derives from a woman aged 45-65 years in good health. Sequencing was carried out using blood. The chain has TRBV3-1 (or the pseudogene TRBV3-2) and TRBJ2-7; possible D gene TRBD2, 5 bases. CDR3 sequence reads: CASSYLGVGEQYF. Written as DNA, the CDR3 is TGTGCCAGCAGCTATCTGGGAGTTGGCGAGCAGTACTTC.